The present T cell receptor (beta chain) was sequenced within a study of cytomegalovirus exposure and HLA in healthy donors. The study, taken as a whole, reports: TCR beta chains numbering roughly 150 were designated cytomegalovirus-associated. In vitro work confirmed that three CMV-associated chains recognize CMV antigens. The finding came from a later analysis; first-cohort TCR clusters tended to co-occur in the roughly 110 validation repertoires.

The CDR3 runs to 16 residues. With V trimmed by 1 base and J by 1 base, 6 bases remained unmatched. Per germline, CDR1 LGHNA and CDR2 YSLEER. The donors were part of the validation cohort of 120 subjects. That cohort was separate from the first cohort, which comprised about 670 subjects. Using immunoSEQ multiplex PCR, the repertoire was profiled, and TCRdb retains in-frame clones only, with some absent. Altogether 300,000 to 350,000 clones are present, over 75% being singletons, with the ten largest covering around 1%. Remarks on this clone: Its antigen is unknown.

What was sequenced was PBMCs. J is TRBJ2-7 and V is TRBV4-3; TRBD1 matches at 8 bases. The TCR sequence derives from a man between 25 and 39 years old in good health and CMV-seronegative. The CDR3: CASSQATDRESYEQYF. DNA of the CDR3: TGCGCCAGCAGCCAAGCAACGGACAGGGAATCCTACGAGCAGTACTTC.